The clone carrying this T cell receptor beta chain was recorded a few times. Its target is not known. This entry is derived from a study of early T cells in non-severe SARS-CoV-2 infection. Across the study: Unsorted whole-blood RNA was sequenced in bulk, leaving chains unpaired. General study points: The VDJdb matching leaned toward anti-spike CD8 responses and overlooked private and CD4 specificities.

The length of the CDR3 is 14 residues. CDR1 and CDR2 from the germline V gene are DFQATT and SNEGSKA (reference sequence). The V and J ends lost 5 bases and 2 bases, in that order; junction bases with no gene match: 8. Attached unique molecular identifiers marked individual cDNA molecules. TCRdb reanalysed the 5' RACE reads using MiXCR and keeps one entry per CDR3 protein. This repertoire shows 43,000 or so distinct CDR3 sequences, almost 7.5% found once; its top ten account for under 9.5%. The sample consisted of whole blood. The chain recombines TRBV20-1 with TRBJ2-7; TRBD1 matches at 8 bases. This TCR was recovered from an adult who was a healthcare worker with PCR-confirmed SARS-CoV-2 infection or an uninfected control (not recorded which). The CDR3 reads CSAPWDRQTYEQYF. Here the CDR3 DNA reads TGCAGTGCTCCCTGGGACAGGCAAACCTACGAGCAGTACTTC.